A selection of T cell receptor beta chains follows, all from one sample in a study of blood T cell repertoires in COVID-19. TCRdb's table, derived via immunoSEQ multiplex PCR, lists solely in-frame clones and lacks some. The sample yields hundreds of thousands of clones, approximately 90% seen once. Sequences were obtained from peripheral blood. These TCRs come from a woman aged 60 to 75 with acute or convalescent COVID-19. Both conserved end residues are part of each CDR3. D genes are given only for firm matches. Only some rows state a clone size, as once, few, many or a class for expanded clones.

D: .; size: .; J: TRBJ2-1; V: TRBV18; CDR3: CASSPARGQGGNEQFF; DNA: TGTGCCAGCTCACCAGCTCGCGGGCAGGGGGGTAATGAGCAGTTCTTC
D: TRBD1; size: .; J: TRBJ1-6; V: TRBV18; CDR3: CASFSSGGNSPLHF; DNA: TGTGCCAGCTTCTCTTCAGGGGGGAATTCACCCCTCCACTTT
D: TRBD2; size: .; J: TRBJ2-1; V: TRBV28; CDR3: CASSLWSERESLYGGDEQFF; DNA: TGTGCCAGCAGTTTATGGTCGGAGCGGGAGTCCCTATACGGGGGGGATGAGCAGTTCTTC
D: TRBD2; size: .; J: TRBJ2-1; V: TRBV9; CDR3: CASSFEGAGVNEQFF; DNA: TGTGCCAGCAGCTTCGAAGGGGCGGGAGTCAATGAGCAGTTCTTC
D: .; size: .; J: TRBJ1-3; V: TRBV2; CDR3: CASSPARVGNTIYF; DNA: TGTGCCAGCAGCCCGGCGAGGGTGGGAAACACCATATATTTT
D: .; size: once; J: TRBJ1-1; V: TRBV6-6; CDR3: CASSFTTGNTEAFF; DNA: TGTGCCAGCAGTTTTACGACAGGGAACACTGAAGCTTTCTTT
D: .; size: once; J: TRBJ1-2; V: TRBV6-5; CDR3: CASTGSVGYGYTF; DNA: TGTGCCAGCACTGGGAGCGTCGGCTATGGCTACACCTTC
D: TRBD2; size: .; J: TRBJ2-3; V: TRBV11-1; CDR3: CASSPRVAGAFHTQYF; DNA: TGTGCCAGCAGCCCCAGGGTAGCGGGGGCTTTTCATACGCAGTATTTT
D: TRBD2; size: .; J: TRBJ2-2; V: TRBV9; CDR3: CASSVAAGDYTGELFF; DNA: TGTGCCAGCAGCGTAGCAGCGGGGGATTACACCGGGGAGCTGTTTTTT
D: TRBD2; size: .; J: TRBJ2-3; V: TRBV6-6; CDR3: CASSYGVGRGTDTQYF; DNA: TGTGCCAGCAGTTACGGTGTCGGGAGGGGAACAGATACGCAGTATTTT
D: TRBD1; size: .; J: TRBJ1-5; V: TRBV5-5; CDR3: CASSNDRGYDQPQHF; DNA: TGTGCCAGCAGCAACGACAGGGGTTACGATCAGCCCCAGCATTTT
D: TRBD2; size: .; J: TRBJ2-7; V: TRBV11-2; CDR3: CASGTMGRGRGAYEQYF; DNA: TGTGCCAGCGGCACTATGGGCCGTGGGCGGGGGGCCTACGAGCAGTACTTC
D: .; size: .; J: TRBJ2-7; V: TRBV25-1; CDR3: CASSEYINLLRVEYEQYF; DNA: TGTGCCAGCAGTGAATATATTAACCTCTTGAGGGTAGAATACGAGCAGTACTTC
D: .; size: .; J: TRBJ2-6; V: TRBV5-1; CDR3: CASSLSPGQSGANVLTF; DNA: TGCGCCAGCAGCTTGTCCCCAGGACAGTCTGGGGCCAACGTCCTGACTTTC
D: .; size: once; J: TRBJ1-5; V: TRBV28; CDR3: CATTEPYSNQPQHF; DNA: TGTGCCACCACAGAACCTTATAGCAATCAGCCCCAGCATTTT
D: TRBD2; size: few; J: TRBJ2-3; V: TRBV30; CDR3: CASGGLNIAGRPRKDTQYF; DNA: TGTGCCTCCGGAGGCCTTAACATAGCGGGGAGACCTCGGAAAGATACGCAGTATTTT
D: .; size: .; J: TRBJ1-1; V: TRBV29-1; CDR3: CSVGGGRENTEAFF; DNA: TGCAGCGTCGGCGGAGGGAGGGAAAACACTGAAGCTTTCTTT
D: TRBD2; size: .; J: TRBJ2-1; V: TRBV27; CDR3: CASSLSGLASNEQFF; DNA: TGTGCCAGCAGTTTGTCGGGACTAGCGTCCAATGAGCAGTTCTTC
D: TRBD1; size: .; J: TRBJ1-2; V: TRBV6-2/TRBV6-3; CDR3: CASSYPRTGTNYGYTF; DNA: TGTGCCAGCAGTTACCCGAGGACAGGAACAAACTATGGCTACACCTTC
D: TRBD1; size: .; J: TRBJ2-7; V: TRBV5-6; CDR3: CASTPGQTFYEQYF; DNA: TGTGCCAGCACTCCGGGACAGACGTTCTACGAGCAGTACTTC
D: .; size: .; J: TRBJ1-6; V: TRBV9; CDR3: CASRRGNYNSPLHF; DNA: TGTGCCAGTAGAAGGGGGAACTATAATTCACCCCTCCACTTT
D: .; size: .; J: TRBJ1-3; V: TRBV9; CDR3: CASSVGLTGNTIYF; DNA: TGTGCCAGCAGCGTAGGACTTACTGGAAACACCATATATTTT
D: .; size: .; J: TRBJ2-5; V: TRBV7-9; CDR3: CASSSGEGYPETQYF; DNA: TGTGCCAGCAGCTCCGGAGAGGGCTACCCCGAGACCCAGTACTTC
D: TRBD2; size: .; J: TRBJ2-1; V: TRBV6-2/TRBV6-3; CDR3: CASSYPSGRTLSYNEQFF; DNA: TGTGCCAGCAGTTACCCTAGCGGGAGGACCCTCTCCTACAATGAGCAGTTCTTC
D: TRBD2; size: .; J: TRBJ2-2; V: TRBV6-4; CDR3: CASSGTSGFNTGELFF; DNA: TGTGCCAGCAGTGGGACTAGCGGGTTCAACACCGGGGAGCTGTTTTTT
D: TRBD1; size: .; J: TRBJ2-1; V: TRBV6-5; CDR3: CASTLTGYYNEQFF; DNA: TGTGCCAGCACACTGACAGGGTACTACAATGAGCAGTTCTTC
D: .; size: .; J: TRBJ1-2; V: TRBV27; CDR3: CASRQDPGGYGYTF; DNA: TGTGCCAGCAGGCAAGACCCGGGAGGGTATGGCTACACCTTC
D: TRBD2; size: .; J: TRBJ2-1; V: TRBV19; CDR3: CASSSRLAPRGENEQFF; DNA: TGTGCCAGTAGTTCCAGACTAGCTCCTCGGGGTGAGAATGAGCAGTTCTTC
D: TRBD2; size: .; J: TRBJ2-2; V: TRBV29-1; CDR3: CSARLAAGTGELFF; DNA: TGCAGCGCCAGACTAGCCGCGGGCACCGGGGAGCTGTTTTTT
D: .; size: .; J: TRBJ1-1; V: TRBV7-9; CDR3: CASSFPGVTEAFF; DNA: TGTGCCAGCAGCTTCCCCGGGGTAACTGAAGCTTTCTTT
D: TRBD2; size: .; J: TRBJ2-1; V: TRBV7-8; CDR3: CASSSHSGRALGEQFF; DNA: TGTGCCAGCAGCTCCCATAGCGGGAGGGCCTTGGGGGAGCAGTTCTTC
D: TRBD2; size: .; J: TRBJ2-2; V: TRBV3-1/TRBV3-2; CDR3: CASSRTSGGGELFF; DNA: TGTGCCAGCAGTCGGACTAGTGGAGGCGGGGAGCTGTTTTTT
D: TRBD1; size: .; J: TRBJ2-3; V: TRBV30; CDR3: CAWSAGTGATDTQYF; DNA: TGTGCCTGGAGTGCCGGGACAGGGGCTACAGATACGCAGTATTTT
D: TRBD1; size: .; J: TRBJ1-2; V: TRBV27; CDR3: CATKTGGRGYTF; DNA: TGTGCCACTAAGACAGGGGGCCGTGGCTACACCTTC
D: TRBD1; size: .; J: TRBJ2-3; V: TRBV5-1; CDR3: CASSLLTGAADTQYF; DNA: TGCGCCAGCAGCTTGTTGACAGGGGCGGCAGATACGCAGTATTTT
D: .; size: .; J: TRBJ2-7; V: TRBV12-2; CDR3: CASRFLLAGRAHEQYF; DNA: TGTGCAAGTCGCTTCCTACTAGCGGGACGGGCCCACGAGCAGTACTTC
D: .; size: .; J: TRBJ1-1; V: TRBV28; CDR3: CASSSLYPPEAFF; DNA: TGTGCCAGCAGTTCCCTATACCCTCCTGAAGCTTTCTTT
D: TRBD1; size: .; J: TRBJ1-2; V: TRBV9; CDR3: CASTGTGANYGYTF; DNA: TGTGCCAGCACAGGGACAGGGGCGAACTATGGCTACACCTTC
D: .; size: .; J: TRBJ2-7; V: TRBV11-3; CDR3: CASSLEGRVYEQYF; DNA: TGTGCCAGCAGCTTAGAGGGCAGGGTTTACGAGCAGTACTTC
D: .; size: .; J: TRBJ1-5; V: TRBV6-2/TRBV6-3; CDR3: CASSPRWWRNYSNQPQHF; DNA: TGTGCCAGCAGCCCAAGGTGGTGGCGGAATTATAGCAATCAGCCCCAGCATTTT
D: TRBD1; size: .; J: TRBJ2-1; V: TRBV7-9; CDR3: CASSSAVTGVSGEQFF; DNA: TGTGCCAGCAGCTCCGCCGTGACAGGGGTTAGTGGAGAGCAGTTCTTC
D: .; size: .; J: TRBJ2-5; V: TRBV24-1; CDR3: CATSDLRGGETQYF; DNA: TGTGCCACCAGTGATTTGAGGGGGGGGGAGACCCAGTACTTC
D: .; size: .; J: TRBJ1-3; V: TRBV6-5; CDR3: CASTGLENTIYF; DNA: TGTGCCAGCACTGGGCTTGAAAACACCATATATTTT
D: .; size: .; J: TRBJ2-3; V: TRBV6-2/TRBV6-3; CDR3: CASSYSKTVGAFTDTQYF; DNA: TGTGCCAGCAGTTACTCGAAAACGGTGGGGGCCTTCACAGATACGCAGTATTTT
D: .; size: .; J: TRBJ2-1; V: TRBV21-1; CDR3: CASTTSGAPPYNEQFF; DNA: TGTGCCAGCACCACCTCAGGGGCCCCCCCCTACAATGAGCAGTTCTTC
D: .; size: .; J: TRBJ2-1; V: TRBV4-3; CDR3: CASSQDTDFDEQFF; DNA: TGCGCCAGCAGCCAAGATACCGACTTCGATGAGCAGTTCTTC
D: TRBD1; size: .; J: TRBJ1-4; V: TRBV5-1; CDR3: CASSPRGQGSNEKLFF; DNA: TGCGCCAGCAGCCCAAGGGGACAGGGATCTAATGAAAAACTGTTTTTT
D: .; size: .; J: TRBJ2-1; V: TRBV5-1; CDR3: CASTARDTAYNEQFF; DNA: TGCGCCAGCACTGCCCGGGACACCGCTTACAATGAGCAGTTCTTC
D: .; size: .; J: TRBJ1-1; V: TRBV11-3; CDR3: CASSRGAPNTEAFF; DNA: TGTGCCAGCAGCCGGGGTGCTCCGAACACTGAAGCTTTCTTT
D: TRBD2; size: .; J: TRBJ2-7; V: TRBV9; CDR3: CASSVLGLQSYEQYF; DNA: TGTGCCAGCAGCGTACTGGGACTACAATCGTACGAGCAGTACTTC
D: TRBD1; size: .; J: TRBJ1-2; V: TRBV28; CDR3: CASSLESAETGGIYGYTF; DNA: TGTGCCAGCAGTTTAGAGTCGGCCGAGACAGGGGGGATCTATGGCTACACCTTC
D: .; size: .; J: TRBJ1-5; V: TRBV19; CDR3: CASKTRVSNQPQHF; DNA: TGTGCCAGTAAAACGCGGGTAAGCAATCAGCCCCAGCATTTT
D: .; size: .; J: TRBJ2-2; V: TRBV7-9; CDR3: CASSLERQDTGELFF; DNA: TGTGCCAGCAGCTTAGAGCGGCAGGACACCGGGGAGCTGTTTTTT
D: .; size: .; J: TRBJ2-2; V: TRBV11-3; CDR3: CASSSRVTGELFF; DNA: TGTGCCAGCAGCTCCAGGGTCACCGGGGAGCTGTTTTTT